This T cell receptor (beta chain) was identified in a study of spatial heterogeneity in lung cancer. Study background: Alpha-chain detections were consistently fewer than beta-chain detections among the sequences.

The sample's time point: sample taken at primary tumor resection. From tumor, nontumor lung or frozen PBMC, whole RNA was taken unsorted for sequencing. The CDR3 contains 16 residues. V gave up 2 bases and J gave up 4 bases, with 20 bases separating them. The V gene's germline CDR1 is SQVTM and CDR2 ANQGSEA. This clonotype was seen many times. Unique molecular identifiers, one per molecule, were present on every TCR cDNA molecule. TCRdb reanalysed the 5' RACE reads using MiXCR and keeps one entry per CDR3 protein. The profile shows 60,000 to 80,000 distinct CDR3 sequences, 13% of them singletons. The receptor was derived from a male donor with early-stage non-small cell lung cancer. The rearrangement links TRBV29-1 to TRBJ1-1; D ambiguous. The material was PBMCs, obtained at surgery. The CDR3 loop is CSVETPGEGLTTEAFF. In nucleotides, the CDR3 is TGCAGCGTTGAAACCCCCGGGGAAGGCCTCACCACTGAAGCTTTCTTT.